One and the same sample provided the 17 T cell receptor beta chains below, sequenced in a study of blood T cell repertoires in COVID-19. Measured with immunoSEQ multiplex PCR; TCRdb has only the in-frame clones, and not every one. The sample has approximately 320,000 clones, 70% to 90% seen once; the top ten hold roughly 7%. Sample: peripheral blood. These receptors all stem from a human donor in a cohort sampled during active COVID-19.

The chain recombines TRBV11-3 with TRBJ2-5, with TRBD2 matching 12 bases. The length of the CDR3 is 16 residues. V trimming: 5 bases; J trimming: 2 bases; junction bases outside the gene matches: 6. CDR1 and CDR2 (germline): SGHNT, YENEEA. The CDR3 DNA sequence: TGTGCCAGCAGCCCCGGGACTAGCGGGTTTCAAGAGACCCAGTACTTC. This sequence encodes CASSPGTSGFQETQYF.

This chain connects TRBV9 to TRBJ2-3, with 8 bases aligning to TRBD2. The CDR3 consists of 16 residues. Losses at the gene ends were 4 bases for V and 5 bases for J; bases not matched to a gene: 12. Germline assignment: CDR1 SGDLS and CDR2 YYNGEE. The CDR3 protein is CASSPTTGLVRDTQYF. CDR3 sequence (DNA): TGTGCCAGCAGCCCCACCACGGGACTAGTGAGAGATACGCAGTATTTT.

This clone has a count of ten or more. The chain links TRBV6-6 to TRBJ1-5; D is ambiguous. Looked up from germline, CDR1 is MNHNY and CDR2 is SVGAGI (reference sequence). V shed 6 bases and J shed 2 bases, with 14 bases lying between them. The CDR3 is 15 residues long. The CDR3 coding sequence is TGTGCCAGCAGAGACTACGGTGGGGGCAATCAGCCCCAGCATTTT. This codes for CASRDYGGGNQPQHF.

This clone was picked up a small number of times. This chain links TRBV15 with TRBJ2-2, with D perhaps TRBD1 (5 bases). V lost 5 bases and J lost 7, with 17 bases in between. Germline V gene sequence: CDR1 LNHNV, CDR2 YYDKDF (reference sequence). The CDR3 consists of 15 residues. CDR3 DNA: TGTGCCACCAGCGAAGTCGGTAGCCAGGGCGGGGAGCTGTTTTTT. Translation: CATSEVGSQGGELFF.

CDR3 loop: CATTILASQGQVTSEQYF. The CDR3 DNA reads as TGTGCCACCACCATTCTCGCCTCTCAGGGACAGGTGACTAGTGAGCAGTACTTC. The chain is built from TRBV24-1 and TRBJ2-7; 8 bases line up with TRBD1. Germline V CDR1 and CDR2: KGHDR, SFDVKD. V dropped 8 bases and J dropped 7; count of bases not matched to a gene: 24. The CDR3 covers 18 residues.

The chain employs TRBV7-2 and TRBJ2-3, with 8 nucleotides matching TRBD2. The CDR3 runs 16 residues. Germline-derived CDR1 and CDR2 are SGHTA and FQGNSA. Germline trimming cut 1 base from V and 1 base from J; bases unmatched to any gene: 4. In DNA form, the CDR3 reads TGTGCCAGCAGCTTAGATAGCGGGAAGGGCACAGATACGCAGTATTTT. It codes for CASSLDSGKGTDTQYF. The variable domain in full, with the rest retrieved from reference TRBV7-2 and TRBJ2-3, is GAGVSQSPSNKVTEKGKDVELRCDPISGHTALYWYRQSLGQGLEFLIYFQGNSAPDKSGLPSDRFSAERTGGSVSTLTIQRTQQEDSAVYLCASSLDSGKGTDTQYFGPGTRLTVL.

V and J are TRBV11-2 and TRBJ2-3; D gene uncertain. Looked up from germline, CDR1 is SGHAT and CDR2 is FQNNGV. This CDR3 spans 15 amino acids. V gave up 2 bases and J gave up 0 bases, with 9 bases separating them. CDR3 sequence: CASSLLGASTDTQYF. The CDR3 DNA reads TGTGCCAGCAGCTTACTCGGTGCTAGCACAGATACGCAGTATTTT.

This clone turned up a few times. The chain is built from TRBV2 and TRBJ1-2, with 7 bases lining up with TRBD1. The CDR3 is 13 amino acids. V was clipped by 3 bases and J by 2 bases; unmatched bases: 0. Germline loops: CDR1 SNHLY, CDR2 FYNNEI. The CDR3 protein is CASSDRGNYGYTF. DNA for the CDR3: TGTGCCAGCAGTGACAGGGGGAACTATGGCTACACCTTC.

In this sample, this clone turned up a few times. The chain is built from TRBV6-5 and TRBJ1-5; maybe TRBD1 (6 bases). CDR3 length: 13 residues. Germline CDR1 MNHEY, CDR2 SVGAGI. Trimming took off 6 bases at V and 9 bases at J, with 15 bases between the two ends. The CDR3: CASSDRQSSPQHF. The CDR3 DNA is TGTGCCAGCAGCGACAGGCAATCTTCGCCCCAGCATTTT.

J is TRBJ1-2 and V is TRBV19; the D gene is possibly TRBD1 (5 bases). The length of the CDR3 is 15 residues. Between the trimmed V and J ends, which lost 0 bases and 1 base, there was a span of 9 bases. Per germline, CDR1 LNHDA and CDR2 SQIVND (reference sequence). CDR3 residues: CASSIDPDSNYGYTF. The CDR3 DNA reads TGTGCCAGTAGTATAGACCCAGACAGTAACTATGGCTACACCTTC.

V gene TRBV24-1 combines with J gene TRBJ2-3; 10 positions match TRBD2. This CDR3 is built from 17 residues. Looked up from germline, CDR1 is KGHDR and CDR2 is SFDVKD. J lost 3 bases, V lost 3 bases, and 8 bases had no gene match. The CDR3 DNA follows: TGTGCCACCAGTGATCGGCGGACTAGCGGCGGGACAGATACGCAGTATTTT. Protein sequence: CATSDRRTSGGTDTQYF.

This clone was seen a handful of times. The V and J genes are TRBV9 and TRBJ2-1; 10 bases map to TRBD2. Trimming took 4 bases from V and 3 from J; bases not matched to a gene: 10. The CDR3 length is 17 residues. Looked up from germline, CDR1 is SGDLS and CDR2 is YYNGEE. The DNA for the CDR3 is TGTGCCAGCAGCTATTCCCCTAGCGGGGGAATCTACAATGAGCAGTTCTTC. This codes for CASSYSPSGGIYNEQFF. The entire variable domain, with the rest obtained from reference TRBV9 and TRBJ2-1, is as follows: DSGVTQTPKHLITATGQRVTLRCSPRSGDLSVYWYQQSLDQGLQFLIQYYNGEERAKGNILERFSAQQFPDLHSELNLSSLELGDSALYFCASSYSPSGGIYNEQFFGPGTRLTVL.

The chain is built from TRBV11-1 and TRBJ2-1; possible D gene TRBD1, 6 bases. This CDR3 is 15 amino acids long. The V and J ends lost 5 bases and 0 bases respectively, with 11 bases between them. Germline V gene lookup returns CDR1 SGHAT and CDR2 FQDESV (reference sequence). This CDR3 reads CASSRDTYSYNEQFF. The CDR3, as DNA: TGTGCCAGCAGCCGGGACACCTACTCCTACAATGAGCAGTTCTTC. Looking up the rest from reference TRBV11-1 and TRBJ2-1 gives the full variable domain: EAEVAQSPRYKITEKSQAVAFWCDPISGHATLYWYRQILGQGPELLVQFQDESVVDDSQLPKDRFSAERLKGVDSTLKIQPAELGDSAMYLCASSRDTYSYNEQFFGPGTRLTVL.

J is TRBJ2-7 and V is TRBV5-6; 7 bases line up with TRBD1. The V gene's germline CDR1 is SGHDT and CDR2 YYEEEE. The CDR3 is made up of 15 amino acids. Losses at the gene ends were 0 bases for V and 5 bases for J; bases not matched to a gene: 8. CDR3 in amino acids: CASSLAARQGHEQYF. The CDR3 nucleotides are TGTGCCAGCAGCTTGGCCGCCCGACAGGGCCACGAGCAGTACTTC.

CDR3 in DNA: TGCGCCAGCAGTGTCCCACAGGGAACCCTTGAGCAGTACTTC. The encoded protein is CASSVPQGTLEQYF. V is TRBV10-2 and J is TRBJ2-7, with a possible D match to TRBD1 (6 bases). Looked up from germline, CDR1 is WSHSY and CDR2 is SAAADI. V gave up 4 bases and J gave up 7 bases, with 17 bases separating them. The CDR3 has 14 amino acids.

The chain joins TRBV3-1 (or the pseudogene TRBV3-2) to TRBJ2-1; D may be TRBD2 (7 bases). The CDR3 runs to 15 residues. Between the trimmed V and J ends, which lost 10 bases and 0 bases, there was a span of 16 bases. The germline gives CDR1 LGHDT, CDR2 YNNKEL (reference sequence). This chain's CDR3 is CATGGQGYSYNEQFF. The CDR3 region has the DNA TGTGCCACCGGGGGGCAGGGCTACTCCTACAATGAGCAGTTCTTC.

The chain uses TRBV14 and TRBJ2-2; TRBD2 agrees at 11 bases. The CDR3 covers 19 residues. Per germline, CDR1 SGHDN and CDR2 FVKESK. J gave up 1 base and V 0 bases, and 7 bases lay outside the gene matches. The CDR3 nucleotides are TGTGCCAGCAGCCAAGATAGTCTAGCGGGGGGTGGGAACACCGGGGAGCTGTTTTTT. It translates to CASSQDSLAGGGNTGELFF.